These 9 T cell receptor beta chains were sequenced from one sample in a study of cytomegalovirus exposure and HLA in healthy donors. Using immunoSEQ multiplex PCR, the repertoire was profiled, and TCRdb retains in-frame clones only, with some absent. The sample has about 140,000 clones; around 90% are singletons. The sample consisted of PBMCs. These receptors were collected from a woman aged 18-29 years in good health and CMV-seropositive.

The chain combines TRBV5-1 with TRBJ2-5; a weak D match, TRBD2 (6 bases). The CDR3 length is 13 residues. V was cut by 0 bases and J by 5 bases, with 8 bases left in between. Germline CDR1 is SGHRS and CDR2 is YFSETQ. The CDR3 sequence: CASSLGREETQYF. In nucleotides, the CDR3 is TGCGCCAGCAGCTTGGGACGGGAGGAGACCCAGTACTTC.

The gene calls are TRBV4-1 and TRBJ2-7, with TRBD2 identical over 7 bases. The CDR3 loop spans 15 amino acids. After removal of 2 bases from V and 3 bases from J, the junction contained 7 bases not matched to a gene. The germline gives CDR1 MGHRA, CDR2 YSYEKL. As DNA, the CDR3 is TGCGCCAGCAGCCAACGCGGGGGAGGATACTACGAGCAGTACTTC. Protein product: CASSQRGGGYYEQYF.

The chain has TRBV4-3 and TRBJ1-1; D gene unclear. V gave up 0 bases and J gave up 1 base, with 15 bases separating them. Germline lookup yields CDR1 LGHNA and CDR2 YSLEER. The CDR3 covers 17 residues. Here the CDR3 DNA reads TGCGCCAGCAGCCAAGAAGACTGGGGAGACACGAACACTGAAGCTTTCTTT. Its translation: CASSQEDWGDTNTEAFF.

This chain uses TRBV4-1 with TRBJ1-5; D is uncertain. Trimming cost V 1 base and J 3 bases, with 13 bases left between them. The germline V gene encodes CDR1 MGHRA and CDR2 YSYEKL. CDR3 length equals 16 residues. DNA for the CDR3: TGCGCCAGCAGCCAAGCCTCGACATATTTCAATCAGCCCCAGCATTTT. It is translated as CASSQASTYFNQPQHF.

The chain recombines TRBV7-9 with TRBJ1-1; 7 bases are shared with TRBD1. CDR1 and CDR2 from the germline V gene are SEHNR and FQNEAQ (reference sequence). V shed 5 bases and J 5 bases; nucleotides not matched to a gene: 5. The length of the CDR3 is 13 residues. CDR3 in amino acids: CASSVQGRTEAFF. As DNA, the CDR3 is TGTGCCAGCAGCGTACAGGGGCGGACTGAAGCTTTCTTT.

V usage is TRBV5-1 and J usage is TRBJ1-1; maybe TRBD1 (6 bases). Germline V CDR1 and CDR2: SGHRS, YFSETQ. The CDR3 covers 12 residues. The V and J ends lost 4 bases and 8 bases respectively, with 12 bases between them. Here the CDR3 reads CASSLQGYEAFF. The CDR3, as DNA: TGCGCCAGCAGCCTACAGGGATACGAAGCTTTCTTT.

This chain joins TRBV28 and TRBJ2-7, with TRBD1 matching over 8 bases. J was trimmed by 3 bases and V by 6 bases; bases with no gene match: 7. The CDR3 has 14 residues. The germline CDR1 and CDR2 sequences are MDHEN and SYDVKM. In DNA form, the CDR3 reads TGTGCCAGCAGGCCACGGACAGGGCTCTACGAGCAGTACTTC. This sequence encodes CASRPRTGLYEQYF. Supplemented by reference TRBV28 and TRBJ2-7, the full variable domain reads DVKVTQSSRYLVKRTGEKVFLECVQDMDHENMFWYRQDPGLGLRLIYFSYDVKMKEKGDIPEGYSVSREKKERFSLILESASTNQTSMYLCASRPRTGLYEQYFGPGTRLTVT.

This chain uses TRBV5-1 with TRBJ1-2; 8 bases align to TRBD1. The germline CDR1 and CDR2 sequences are SGHRS and YFSETQ. This CDR3 is 16 amino acids long. Trimming removed 0 bases from V and 5 bases from J; junction bases left unmatched: 9. The CDR3 DNA sequence: TGCGCCAGCAGCTTGGCCGCAGGGGGCTTTCCTTATGGCTACACCTTC. Residues: CASSLAAGGFPYGYTF.

V and J are TRBV4-3 and TRBJ2-2, with 10 positions matching TRBD2. There are 16 residues in the CDR3. Germline lookup yields CDR1 LGHNA and CDR2 YSLEER. Unmatched junction bases numbered 6, after V lost 3 bases and J lost 5 bases. This CDR3 is CASSHLAGGSTGELFF. The CDR3 nucleotides are TGCGCCAGCAGCCACTTAGCGGGGGGATCAACCGGGGAGCTGTTTTTT.